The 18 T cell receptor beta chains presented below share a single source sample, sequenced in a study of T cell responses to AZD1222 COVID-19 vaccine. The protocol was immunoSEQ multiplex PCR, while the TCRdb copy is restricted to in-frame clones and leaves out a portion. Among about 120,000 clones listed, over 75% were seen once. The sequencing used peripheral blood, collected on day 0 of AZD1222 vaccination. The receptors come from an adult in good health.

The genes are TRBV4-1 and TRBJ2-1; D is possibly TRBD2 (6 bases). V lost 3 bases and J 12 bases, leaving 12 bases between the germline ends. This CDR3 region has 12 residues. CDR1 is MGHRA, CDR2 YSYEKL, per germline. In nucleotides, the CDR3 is TGCGCCAGCAGCCAGGTTCAGGGAGGGCAGTTCTTC. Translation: CASSQVQGGQFF.

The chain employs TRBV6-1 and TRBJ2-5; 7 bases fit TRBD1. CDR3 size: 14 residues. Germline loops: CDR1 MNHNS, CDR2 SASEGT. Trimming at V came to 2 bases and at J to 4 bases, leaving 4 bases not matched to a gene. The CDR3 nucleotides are TGTGCCAGCAGTGAAACCGGGGACAGAGAGACCCAGTACTTC. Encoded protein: CASSETGDRETQYF.

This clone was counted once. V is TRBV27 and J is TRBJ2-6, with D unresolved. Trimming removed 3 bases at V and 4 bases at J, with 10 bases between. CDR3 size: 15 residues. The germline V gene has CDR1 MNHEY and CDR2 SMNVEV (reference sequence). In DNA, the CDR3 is TGTGCCAGCAGTTTCGGCGGAACCGGGGCCAACGTCCTGACTTTC. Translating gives CASSFGGTGANVLTF. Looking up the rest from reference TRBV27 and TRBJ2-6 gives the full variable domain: EAQVTQNPRYLITVTGKKLTVTCSQNMNHEYMSWYRQDPGLGLRQIYYSMNVEVTDKGDVPEGYKVSRKEKRNFPLILESPSPNQTSLYFCASSFGGTGANVLTFGAGSRLTVL.

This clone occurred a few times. Here the CDR3 reads CASSLAQRHLQETQYF. The CDR3 DNA reads TGTGCCAGCAGCTTAGCGCAAAGACACCTACAAGAGACCCAGTACTTC. The chain employs TRBV7-9 and TRBJ2-5; D unresolved. The V end lost 0 bases, the J end lost 2 bases, and 13 bases lay between the germline ends. CDR3 size: 16 residues. Germline lookup yields CDR1 SEHNR and CDR2 FQNEAQ (reference sequence).

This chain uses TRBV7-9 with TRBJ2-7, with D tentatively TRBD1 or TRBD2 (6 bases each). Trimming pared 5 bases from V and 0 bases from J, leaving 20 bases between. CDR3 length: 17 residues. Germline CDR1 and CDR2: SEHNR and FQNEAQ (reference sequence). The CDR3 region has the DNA TGTGCCAGCAGCCGGGGGCCTGGGTCTTCTATCTCCTACGAGCAGTACTTC. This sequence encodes CASSRGPGSSISYEQYF.

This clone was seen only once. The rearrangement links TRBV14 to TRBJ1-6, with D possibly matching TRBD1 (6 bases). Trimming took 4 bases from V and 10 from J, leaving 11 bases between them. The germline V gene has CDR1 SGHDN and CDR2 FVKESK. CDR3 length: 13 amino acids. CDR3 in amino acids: CASSLTGSSPLHF. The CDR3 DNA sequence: TGTGCCAGCAGCCTCACAGGGAGCTCACCCCTCCACTTT.

CDR3 sequence reads: CASSTGATEAFF. The CDR3 region has the DNA TGTGCCAGCTCAACGGGGGCAACTGAAGCTTTCTTT. The rearrangement uses TRBV18 and TRBJ1-1, with a tentative D call TRBD1 (6 bases). This CDR3 region has 12 residues. Germline V gene sequence: CDR1 KGHSH, CDR2 LQKENI. V was clipped by 5 bases and J by 5 bases, with 9 bases between them.

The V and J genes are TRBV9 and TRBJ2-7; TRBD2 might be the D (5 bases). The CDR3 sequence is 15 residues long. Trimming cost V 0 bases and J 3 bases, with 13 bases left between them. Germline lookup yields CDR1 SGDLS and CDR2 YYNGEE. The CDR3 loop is CASSVDLASDYEQYF. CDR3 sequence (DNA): TGTGCCAGCAGCGTAGATCTAGCTTCAGACTACGAGCAGTACTTC. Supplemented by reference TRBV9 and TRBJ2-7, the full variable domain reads DSGVTQTPKHLITATGQRVTLRCSPRSGDLSVYWYQQSLDQGLQFLIQYYNGEERAKGNILERFSAQQFPDLHSELNLSSLELGDSALYFCASSVDLASDYEQYFGPGTRLTVT.

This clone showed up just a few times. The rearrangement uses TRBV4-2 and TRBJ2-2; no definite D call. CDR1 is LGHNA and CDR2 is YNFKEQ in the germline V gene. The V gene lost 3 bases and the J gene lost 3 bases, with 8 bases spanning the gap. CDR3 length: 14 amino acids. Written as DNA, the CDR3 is TGTGCCAGCAGCCAGCACGGACACACCGGGGAGCTGTTTTTT. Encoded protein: CASSQHGHTGELFF.

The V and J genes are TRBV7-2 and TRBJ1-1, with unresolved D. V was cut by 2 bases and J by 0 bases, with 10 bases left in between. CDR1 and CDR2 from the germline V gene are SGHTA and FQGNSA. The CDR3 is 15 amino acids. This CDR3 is CASSLIRGLNTEAFF. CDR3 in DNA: TGTGCCAGCAGCTTAATCCGCGGGTTGAACACTGAAGCTTTCTTT. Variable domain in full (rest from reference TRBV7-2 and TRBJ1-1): GAGVSQSPSNKVTEKGKDVELRCDPISGHTALYWYRQSLGQGLEFLIYFQGNSAPDKSGLPSDRFSAERTGGSVSTLTIQRTQQEDSAVYLCASSLIRGLNTEAFFGQGTRLTVV.

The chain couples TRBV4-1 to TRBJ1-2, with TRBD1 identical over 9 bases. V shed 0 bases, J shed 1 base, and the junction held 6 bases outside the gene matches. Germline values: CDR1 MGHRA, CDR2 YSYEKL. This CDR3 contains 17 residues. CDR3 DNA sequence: TGCGCCAGCAGCCAAGATCAGGGGACAGGGCTTAACTATGGCTACACCTTC. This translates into CASSQDQGTGLNYGYTF.

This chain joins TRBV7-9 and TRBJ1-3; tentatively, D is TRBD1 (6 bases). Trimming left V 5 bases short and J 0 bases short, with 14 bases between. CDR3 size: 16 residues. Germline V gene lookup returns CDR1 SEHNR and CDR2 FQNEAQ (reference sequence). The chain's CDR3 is CASSPKQGISGNTIYF. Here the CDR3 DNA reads TGTGCCAGCAGCCCAAAACAGGGAATCTCTGGAAACACCATATATTTT. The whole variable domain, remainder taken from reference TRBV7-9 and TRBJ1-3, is DTGVSQNPRHKITKRGQNVTFRCDPISEHNRLYWYRQTLGQGPEFLTYFQNEAQLEKSRLLSDRFSAERPKGSFSTLEIQRTEQGDSAMYLCASSPKQGISGNTIYFGEGSWLTVV.

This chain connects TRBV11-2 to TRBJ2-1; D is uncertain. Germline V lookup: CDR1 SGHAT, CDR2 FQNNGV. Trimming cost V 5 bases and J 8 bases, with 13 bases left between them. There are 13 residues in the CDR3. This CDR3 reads CASSPDITHEQFF. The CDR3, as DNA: TGTGCCAGCAGCCCCGACATAACCCATGAGCAGTTCTTC.

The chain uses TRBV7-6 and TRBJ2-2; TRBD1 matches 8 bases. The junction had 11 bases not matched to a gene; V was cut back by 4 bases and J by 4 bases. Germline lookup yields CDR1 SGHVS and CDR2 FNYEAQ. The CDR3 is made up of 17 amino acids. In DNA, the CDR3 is TGTGCCAGCAGCTCTTCTTACAGGGGGTCGAGCACCGGGGAGCTGTTTTTT. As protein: CASSSSYRGSSTGELFF.

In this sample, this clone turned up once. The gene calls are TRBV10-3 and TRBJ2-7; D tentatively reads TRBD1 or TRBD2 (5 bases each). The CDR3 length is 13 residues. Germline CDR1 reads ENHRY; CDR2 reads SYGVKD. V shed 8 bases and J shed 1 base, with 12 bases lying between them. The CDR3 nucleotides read TGTGCCATCTTAAGGGGAGCTTCCTACGAGCAGTACTTC. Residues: CAILRGASYEQYF.

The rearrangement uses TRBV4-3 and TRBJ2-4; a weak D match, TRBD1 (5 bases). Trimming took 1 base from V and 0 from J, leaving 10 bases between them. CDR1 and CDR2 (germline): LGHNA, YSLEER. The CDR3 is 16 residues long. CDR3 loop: CASSQVQGRAKNIQYF. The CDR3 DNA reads TGCGCCAGCAGCCAAGTTCAGGGTCGAGCCAAAAACATTCAGTACTTC.

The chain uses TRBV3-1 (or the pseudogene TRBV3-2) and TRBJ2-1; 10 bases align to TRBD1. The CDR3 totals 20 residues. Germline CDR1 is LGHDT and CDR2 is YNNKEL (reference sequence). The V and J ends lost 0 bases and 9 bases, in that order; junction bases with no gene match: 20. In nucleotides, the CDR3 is TGTGCCAGCAGCCAAGAGACGGGCTGGGCCGGGACAGGGGAATTTTTTGAGCAGTTCTTC. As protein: CASSQETGWAGTGEFFEQFF.

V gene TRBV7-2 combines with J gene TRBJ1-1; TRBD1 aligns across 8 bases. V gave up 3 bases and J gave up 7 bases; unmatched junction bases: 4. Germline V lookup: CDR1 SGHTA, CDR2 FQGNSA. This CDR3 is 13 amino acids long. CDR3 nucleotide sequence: TGTGCCAGCAGCTTGGACAGGGCCCGTGAAGCTTTCTTT. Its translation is CASSLDRAREAFF.